A selection of T cell receptor beta chains follows, all from one sample in a study of technical replicates of blood from a few donors. Assay used: immunoSEQ multiplex PCR; TCRdb lists only in-frame clones, some missing. The sample shows over 50,000 clones, approximately 97% of them seen only once. Sequencing was carried out using T cells isolated from PBMCs. These receptors were obtained from a human donor in good health. CDR3s include the opening cysteine and the closing phenylalanine or tryptophan. D genes are given only for firm matches. Clone size is not always given. Where it is, it says once, few, many or a class for expanded clones.

>-|TRBD1|TRBV6-6|TRBJ1-2
CASSYGRVGGVGGYTF
TGTGCCAGCAGTTACGGTCGGGTAGGGGGCGTCGGCGGCTACACCTTC
>-|TRBD1|TRBV5-1|TRBJ1-2
CASSLIAGGAGHGYTF
TGCGCCAGCAGCTTGATCGCAGGGGGCGCGGGGCATGGCTACACCTTC
>-|TRBD2|TRBV2|TRBJ2-7
CASSWGLADKNEQYF
TGTGCCAGCAGCTGGGGACTAGCGGACAAGAACGAGCAGTACTTC
>-|TRBD1|TRBV7-8|TRBJ1-1
CASSSNRDRAGAVTEAFF
TGTGCCAGCAGCTCAAACCGGGACAGGGCCGGGGCCGTTACTGAAGCTTTCTTT
>-|TRBD1|TRBV9|TRBJ2-7
CASSVGDSSYEQYF
TGTGCCAGCAGCGTAGGGGACAGCTCCTACGAGCAGTACTTC
>-|TRBD1|TRBV29-1|TRBJ2-2
CSSRTGANTGELFF
TGCAGCTCGAGGACAGGGGCGAACACCGGGGAGCTGTTTTTT
>-|-|TRBV10-3|TRBJ2-2
CAISDRANTGELFF
TGTGCCATCAGTGACAGGGCGAACACCGGGGAGCTGTTTTTT
>once|TRBD1|TRBV6-5|TRBJ2-7
CASSPSMTGAYEQYF
TGTGCCAGCAGCCCTAGTATGACAGGGGCCTACGAGCAGTACTTC
>-|TRBD1|TRBV29-1|TRBJ1-1
CSVEPGGPEAFF
TGCAGCGTTGAGCCAGGGGGCCCTGAAGCTTTCTTT
>-|-|TRBV4-1|TRBJ2-2
CASSQDPVSAGELFF
TGCGCCAGCAGCCAAGATCCCGTGAGCGCCGGGGAGCTGTTTTTT
>once|TRBD2|TRBV5-4|TRBJ2-2
CASSLMVAGDTGELFF
TGTGCCAGCAGCTTGATGGTAGCGGGGGACACCGGGGAGCTGTTTTTT
>-|-|TRBV29-1|TRBJ1-4
CSVQLGGPGATNEKLFF
TGCAGCGTTCAATTGGGGGGACCGGGGGCAACTAATGAAAAACTGTTTTTT
>-|-|TRBV5-1|TRBJ1-1
CASSLLLPGAPEAFF
TGCGCCAGCAGCTTGCTCTTACCAGGGGCACCTGAAGCTTTCTTT
>-|-|TRBV28|TRBJ1-2
CASSSVWPYGYTF
TGTGCCAGCAGTTCCGTTTGGCCCTATGGCTACACCTTC
>-|-|TRBV7-2|TRBJ2-7
CASSPGTFKYEQYF
TGTGCCAGCAGCCCCGGGACTTTTAAATACGAGCAGTACTTC
>-|TRBD1|TRBV10-3|TRBJ1-2
CAIRGTGERDGYTF
TGTGCCATCAGAGGGACAGGGGAAAGAGATGGCTACACCTTC
>-|TRBD1|TRBV27|TRBJ2-7
CASKVFRDSLQQYF
TGTGCCAGCAAAGTATTCCGGGACAGTCTGCAGCAGTACTTC
>-|TRBD1|TRBV10-3|TRBJ1-6
CAISGTGSDNSPLHF
TGTGCCATCAGCGGGACAGGCTCGGATAATTCACCCCTCCACTTT
>-|TRBD1|TRBV14|TRBJ1-3
CASSQNRGRNTIYF
TGTGCCAGCAGCCAGAACAGGGGAAGAAACACCATATATTTT
>-|TRBD2|TRBV11-3|TRBJ2-7
CASSLAGSYEQYF
TGTGCCAGCAGCCTAGCGGGATCCTACGAGCAGTACTTC
>-|-|TRBV7-9|TRBJ2-7
CASSLGLHYEQYF
TGTGCCAGCAGCTTAGGACTTCACTACGAGCAGTACTTC
>-|-|TRBV4-2|TRBJ1-5
CASSREEDQPQHF
TGTGCCAGCAGTCGGGAGGAGGATCAGCCCCAGCATTTT
>-|-|TRBV6-5|TRBJ1-1
CASSFSNLITEAFF
TGTGCCAGCAGTTTTAGTAATCTGATCACTGAAGCTTTCTTT
>once|-|TRBV30|TRBJ1-2
CAWSGQPVGLSGYTF
TGTGCCTGGAGTGGACAGCCCGTGGGCCTCTCTGGCTACACCTTC
>-|-|TRBV28|TRBJ2-5
CASSSPLNREKSYKETQYF
TGTGCCAGCAGTTCCCCCTTGAACCGAGAAAAGTCCTATAAAGAGACCCAGTACTTC
>-|TRBD1|TRBV5-1|TRBJ2-7
CASSLQDRDYEQYF
TGCGCCAGCAGCTTGCAGGACAGGGACTACGAGCAGTACTTC
>once|-|TRBV13|TRBJ2-7
CASSLGPGVGQYF
TGTGCCAGCAGCTTAGGCCCGGGGGTTGGGCAGTACTTC
>once|TRBD1|TRBV27|TRBJ1-1
CASSSSTGGNTEAFF
TGTGCCAGCAGTTCCTCAACAGGGGGAAACACTGAAGCTTTCTTT
>-|-|TRBV19|TRBJ1-1
CASSIIQGNTEAFF
TGTGCCAGTAGTATAATCCAGGGGAACACTGAAGCTTTCTTT
>-|TRBD1|TRBV5-1|TRBJ2-2
CASSSGGTGELFF
TGCGCCAGCAGCTCAGGGGGAACCGGGGAGCTGTTTTTT
>-|TRBD2|TRBV5-1|TRBJ2-2
CASSKRLAANTGELFF
TGCGCCAGCAGCAAGAGACTAGCGGCCAACACCGGGGAGCTGTTTTTT
>-|-|TRBV28|TRBJ1-1
CATLLWGGEAFF
TGTGCCACCCTCCTATGGGGGGGAGAAGCTTTCTTT
>-|-|TRBV9|TRBJ2-7
CASSPSPYYEQYF
TGTGCCAGCAGCCCAAGTCCCTACTACGAGCAGTACTTC
>-|-|TRBV4-1|TRBJ2-2
CASSQDRGGELFF
TGCGCCAGCAGCCAAGACCGGGGAGGGGAGCTGTTTTTT
>-|TRBD1|TRBV29-1|TRBJ1-2
CSAVGTGNGYTF
TGCAGCGCTGTCGGGACAGGCAATGGCTACACCTTC
>once|TRBD2|TRBV5-1|TRBJ2-2
CASSLKLADTGELFF
TGCGCCAGCAGCTTGAAACTAGCGGACACCGGGGAGCTGTTTTTT
>-|TRBD2|TRBV30|TRBJ2-7
CASQLAGAYEQYF
TGTGCCTCTCAGCTAGCGGGGGCCTACGAGCAGTACTTC
>-|TRBD1|TRBV27|TRBJ1-1
CASRPAGTGYGEAFF
TGTGCCAGCAGGCCCGCCGGGACAGGGTATGGGGAAGCTTTCTTT
>-|-|TRBV5-5|TRBJ1-5
CASSLPETVKSNQPQHF
TGTGCCAGCAGCTTGCCTGAGACAGTTAAGAGCAATCAGCCCCAGCATTTT
>-|-|TRBV7-2|TRBJ2-5
CASSLAQQETQYF
TGTGCCAGCAGCTTAGCACAGCAAGAGACCCAGTACTTC
>once|-|TRBV21-1|TRBJ1-5
CASRGQGSVSNQPQHF
TGTGCCAGCCGCGGACAGGGCTCCGTTAGCAATCAGCCCCAGCATTTT
>-|TRBD1|TRBV7-9|TRBJ2-2
CASSFLDRGGELFF
TGTGCCAGCAGCTTCCTCGACAGGGGTGGGGAGCTGTTTTTT
>-|-|TRBV14|TRBJ2-5
CASRAREKETQYF
TGTGCCAGCAGGGCACGGGAGAAAGAGACCCAGTACTTC
>once|TRBD2|TRBV7-2|TRBJ2-1
CASSLTSGTTQNEQFF
TGTGCCAGCAGCCTGACTAGCGGGACTACGCAGAATGAGCAGTTCTTC
>-|-|TRBV11-2|TRBJ2-3
CASSPLSGDTPDTQYF
TGTGCCAGCAGCCCTTTGTCTGGGGACACCCCGGATACGCAGTATTTT
>-|-|TRBV1|TRBJ2-3
CTSSRGSRTDTQYF
TGCACCAGCTCCCGAGGTTCAAGAACAGATACGCAGTATTTT
>-|TRBD2|TRBV7-7|TRBJ2-3
CASSPGLAGASTDTQYF
TGTGCCAGCAGCCCGGGACTAGCGGGAGCCAGCACAGATACGCAGTATTTT
>-|TRBD2|TRBV18|TRBJ2-1
CASASGGSYNEQFF
TGTGCCAGCGCAAGCGGGGGTTCCTACAATGAGCAGTTCTTC
>once|-|TRBV7-7|TRBJ2-5
CASSFGVGGETQYF
TGTGCTAGCAGCTTTGGGGTTGGGGGGGAGACCCAGTACTTC
>-|-|TRBV5-4|TRBJ2-1
CASSLNGEIFNEQFF
TGTGCCAGCAGCTTGAACGGGGAAATTTTCAATGAGCAGTTCTTC
>-|-|TRBV30|TRBJ2-3
CAWSPYTDTQYF
TGTGCCTGGAGTCCTTACACAGATACGCAGTATTTT
>-|TRBD1|TRBV7-3|TRBJ2-2
CASSRRTGKRAGELFF
TGTGCCAGCAGCCGTCGGACAGGGAAGAGGGCCGGGGAGCTGTTTTTT
>-|TRBD1|TRBV5-4|TRBJ1-5
CASSIQQGTQPQHF
TGTGCCAGCAGCATTCAACAGGGGACGCAGCCCCAGCATTTT
>-|TRBD1|TRBV19|TRBJ2-3
CASRGQGTDTQYF
TGTGCCAGTAGGGGACAGGGAACAGATACGCAGTATTTT
>-|TRBD2|TRBV7-2|TRBJ2-7
CASSQTSGPTYEQYF
TGTGCCAGCAGCCAGACTAGCGGCCCAACCTACGAGCAGTACTTC
>-|TRBD1|TRBV5-1|TRBJ1-4
CASSSQGATNEKLFF
TGCGCCAGCAGCTCCCAGGGGGCAACTAATGAAAAACTGTTTTTT
>-|TRBD2|TRBV5-1|TRBJ2-1
CASSLGALAGVSEQFF
TGCGCCAGCAGCTTGGGTGCACTAGCGGGAGTTAGTGAGCAGTTCTTC
>-|-|TRBV5-1|TRBJ2-5
CASSPRLLGGQETQYF
TGCGCCAGCAGCCCCCGACTATTAGGCGGCCAAGAGACCCAGTACTTC
>-|-|TRBV5-1|TRBJ2-3
CASSSLGGTDTQYF
TGCGCCAGCAGCTCCCTAGGGGGAACAGATACGCAGTATTTT